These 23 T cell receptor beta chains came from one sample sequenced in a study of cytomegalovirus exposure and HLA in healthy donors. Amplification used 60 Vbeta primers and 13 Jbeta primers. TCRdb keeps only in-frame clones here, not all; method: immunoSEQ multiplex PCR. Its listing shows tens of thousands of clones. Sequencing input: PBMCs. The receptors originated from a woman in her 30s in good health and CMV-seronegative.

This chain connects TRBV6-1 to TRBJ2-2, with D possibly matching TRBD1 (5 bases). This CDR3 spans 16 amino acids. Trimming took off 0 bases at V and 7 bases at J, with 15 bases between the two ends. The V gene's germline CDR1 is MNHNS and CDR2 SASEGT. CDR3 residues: CASSEAAARVYGELFF. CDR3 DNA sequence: TGTGCCAGCAGTGAAGCGGCGGCCAGGGTCTACGGGGAGCTGTTTTTT.

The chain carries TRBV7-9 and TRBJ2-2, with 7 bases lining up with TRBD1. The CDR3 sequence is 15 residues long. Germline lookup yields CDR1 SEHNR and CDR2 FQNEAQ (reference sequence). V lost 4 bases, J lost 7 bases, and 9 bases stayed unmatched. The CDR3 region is CASSSTRQGYGELFF. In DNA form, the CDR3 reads TGTGCCAGCAGCTCCACCCGACAGGGATACGGGGAGCTGTTTTTT.

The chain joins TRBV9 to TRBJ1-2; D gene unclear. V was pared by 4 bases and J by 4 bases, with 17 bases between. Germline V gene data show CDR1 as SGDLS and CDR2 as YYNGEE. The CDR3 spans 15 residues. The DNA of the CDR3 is TGTGCCAGCAGCCCCGGAGGAGGGCTCGCCTATGGCTACACCTTC. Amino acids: CASSPGGGLAYGYTF.

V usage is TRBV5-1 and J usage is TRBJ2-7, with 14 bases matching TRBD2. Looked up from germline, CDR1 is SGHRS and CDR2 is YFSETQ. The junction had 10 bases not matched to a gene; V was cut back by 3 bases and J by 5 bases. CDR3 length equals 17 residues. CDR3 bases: TGCGCCAGCAGCTACGGGACTAGCGGGAGTGGGAGCCACGAGCAGTACTTC. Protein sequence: CASSYGTSGSGSHEQYF. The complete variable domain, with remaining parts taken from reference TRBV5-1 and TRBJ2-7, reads KAGVTQTPRYLIKTRGQQVTLSCSPISGHRSVSWYQQTPGQGLQFLFEYFSETQRNKGNFPGRFSGRQFSNSRSEMNVSTLELGDSALYLCASSYGTSGSGSHEQYFGPGTRLTVT.

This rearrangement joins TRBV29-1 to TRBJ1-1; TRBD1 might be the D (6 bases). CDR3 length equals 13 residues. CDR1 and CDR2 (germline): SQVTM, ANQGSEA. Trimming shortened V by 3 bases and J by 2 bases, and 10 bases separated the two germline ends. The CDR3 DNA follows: TGCAGCGTTGAGAAGGACAGCAACACTGAAGCTTTCTTT. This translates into CSVEKDSNTEAFF.

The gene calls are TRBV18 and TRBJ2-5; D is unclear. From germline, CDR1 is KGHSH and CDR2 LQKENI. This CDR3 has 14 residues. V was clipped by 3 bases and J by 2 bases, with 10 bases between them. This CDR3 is CASSPGIGQETQYF. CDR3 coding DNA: TGTGCCAGCTCACCGGGTATCGGGCAAGAGACCCAGTACTTC. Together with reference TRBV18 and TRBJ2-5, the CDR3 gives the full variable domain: NAGVMQNPRHLVRRRGQEARLRCSPMKGHSHVYWYRQLPEEGLKFMVYLQKENIIDESGMPKERFSAEFPKEGPSILRIQQVVRGDSAAYFCASSPGIGQETQYFGPGTRLLVL.

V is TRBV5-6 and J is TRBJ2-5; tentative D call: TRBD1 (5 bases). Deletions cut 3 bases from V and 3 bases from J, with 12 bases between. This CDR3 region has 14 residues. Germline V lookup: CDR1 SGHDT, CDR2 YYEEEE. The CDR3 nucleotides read TGTGCCAGCAGCTGGCAGGGAACCGAAGAGACCCAGTACTTC. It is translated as CASSWQGTEETQYF.

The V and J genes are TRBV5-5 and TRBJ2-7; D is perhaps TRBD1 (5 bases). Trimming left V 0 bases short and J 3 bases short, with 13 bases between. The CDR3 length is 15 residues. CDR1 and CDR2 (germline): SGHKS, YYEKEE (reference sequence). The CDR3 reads CASSLVPGSHYEQYF. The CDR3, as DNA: TGTGCCAGCAGCTTGGTACCAGGGTCCCACTACGAGCAGTACTTC.

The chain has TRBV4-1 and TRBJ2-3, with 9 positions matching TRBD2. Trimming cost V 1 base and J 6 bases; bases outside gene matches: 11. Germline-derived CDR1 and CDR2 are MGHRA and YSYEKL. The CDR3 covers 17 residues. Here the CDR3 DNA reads TGCGCCAGCAGCCAAGGAAACCTAGCGGGACTATGGGATACGCAGTATTTT. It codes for CASSQGNLAGLWDTQYF.

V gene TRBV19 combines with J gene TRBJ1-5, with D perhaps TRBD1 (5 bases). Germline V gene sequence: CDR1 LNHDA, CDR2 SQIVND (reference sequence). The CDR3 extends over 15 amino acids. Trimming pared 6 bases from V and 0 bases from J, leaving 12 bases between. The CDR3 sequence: CASRAGLHSNQPQHF. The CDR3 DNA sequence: TGTGCCAGTAGGGCGGGACTCCATAGCAATCAGCCCCAGCATTTT.

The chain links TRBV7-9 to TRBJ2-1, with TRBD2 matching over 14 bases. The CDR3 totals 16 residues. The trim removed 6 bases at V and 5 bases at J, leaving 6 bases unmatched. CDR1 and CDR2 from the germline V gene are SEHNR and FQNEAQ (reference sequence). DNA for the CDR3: TGTGCCAGCAGTCGGACTAGCGGGAGGCTCAACAATGAGCAGTTCTTC. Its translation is CASSRTSGRLNNEQFF.

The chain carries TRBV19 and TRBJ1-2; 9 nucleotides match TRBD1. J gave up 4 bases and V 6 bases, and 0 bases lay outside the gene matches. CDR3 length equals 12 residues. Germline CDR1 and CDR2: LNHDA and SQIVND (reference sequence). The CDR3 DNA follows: TGTGCCAGTAGGGACAGGGGCTATGGCTACACCTTC. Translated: CASRDRGYGYTF.

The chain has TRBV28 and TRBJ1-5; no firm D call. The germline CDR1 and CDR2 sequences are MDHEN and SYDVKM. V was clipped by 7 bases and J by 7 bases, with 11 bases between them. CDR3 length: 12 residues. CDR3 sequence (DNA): TGTGCCAGCAACCCCCCGGGACAGCCCCAGCATTTT. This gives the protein CASNPPGQPQHF.

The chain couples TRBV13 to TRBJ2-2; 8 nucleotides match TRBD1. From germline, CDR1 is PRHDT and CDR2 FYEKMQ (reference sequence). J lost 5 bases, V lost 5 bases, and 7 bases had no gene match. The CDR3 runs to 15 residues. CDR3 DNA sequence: TGTGCCAGCAGCGTCCGGACAGGGTTTACCGGGGAGCTGTTTTTT. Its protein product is CASSVRTGFTGELFF.

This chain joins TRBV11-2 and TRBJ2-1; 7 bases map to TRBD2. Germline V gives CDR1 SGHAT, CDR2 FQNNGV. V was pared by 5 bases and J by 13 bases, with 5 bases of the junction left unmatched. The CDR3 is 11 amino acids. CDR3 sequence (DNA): TGTGCCAGCAGCCTCCGGGACTATCAGTTCTTC. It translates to CASSLRDYQFF.

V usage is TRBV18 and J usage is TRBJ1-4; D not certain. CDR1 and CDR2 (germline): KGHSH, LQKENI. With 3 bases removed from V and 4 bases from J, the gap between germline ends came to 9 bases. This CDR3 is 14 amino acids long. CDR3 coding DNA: TGTGCCAGCTCACCCCGGGAGGTTAATGAAAAACTGTTTTTT. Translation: CASSPREVNEKLFF.

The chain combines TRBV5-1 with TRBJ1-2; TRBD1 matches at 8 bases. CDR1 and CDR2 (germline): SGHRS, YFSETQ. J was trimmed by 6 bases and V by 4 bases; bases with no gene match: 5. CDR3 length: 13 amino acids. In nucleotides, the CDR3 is TGCGCCAGCAGCCGACAGGGGTTGAATGGCTACACCTTC. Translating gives CASSRQGLNGYTF.

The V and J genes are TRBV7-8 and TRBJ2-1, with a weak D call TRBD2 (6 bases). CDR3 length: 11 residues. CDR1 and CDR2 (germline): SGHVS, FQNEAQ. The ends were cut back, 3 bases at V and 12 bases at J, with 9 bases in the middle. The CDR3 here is CASSFGGGQFF. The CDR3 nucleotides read TGTGCCAGCAGCTTCGGGGGAGGGCAGTTCTTC.

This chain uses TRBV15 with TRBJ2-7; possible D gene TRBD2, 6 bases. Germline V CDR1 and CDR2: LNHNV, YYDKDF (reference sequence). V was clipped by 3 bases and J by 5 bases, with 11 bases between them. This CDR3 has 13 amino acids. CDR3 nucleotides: TGTGCCACCAGCAGGGTGGAGGGTCACGAGCAGTACTTC. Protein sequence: CATSRVEGHEQYF.

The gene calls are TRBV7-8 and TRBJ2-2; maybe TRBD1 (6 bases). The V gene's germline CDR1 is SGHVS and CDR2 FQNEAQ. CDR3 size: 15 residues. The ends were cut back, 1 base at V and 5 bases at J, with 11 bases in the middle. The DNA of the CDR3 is TGTGCCAGCAGCTTAGGGACAGTCGTAACCGGGGAGCTGTTTTTT. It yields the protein CASSLGTVVTGELFF.

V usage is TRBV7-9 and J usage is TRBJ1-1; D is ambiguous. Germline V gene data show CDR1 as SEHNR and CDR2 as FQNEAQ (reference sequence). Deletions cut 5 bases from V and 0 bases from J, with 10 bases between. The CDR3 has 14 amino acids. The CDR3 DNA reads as TGTGCCAGCAGCCCGGACGGGATGAACACTGAAGCTTTCTTT. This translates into CASSPDGMNTEAFF.

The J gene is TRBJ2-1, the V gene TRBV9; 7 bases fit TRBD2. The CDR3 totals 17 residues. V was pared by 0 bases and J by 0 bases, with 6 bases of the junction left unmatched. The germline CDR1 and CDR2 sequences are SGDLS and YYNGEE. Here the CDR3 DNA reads TGTGCCAGCAGCGTAGATACAGCGGGGAGCTCCTACAATGAGCAGTTCTTC. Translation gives CASSVDTAGSSYNEQFF.

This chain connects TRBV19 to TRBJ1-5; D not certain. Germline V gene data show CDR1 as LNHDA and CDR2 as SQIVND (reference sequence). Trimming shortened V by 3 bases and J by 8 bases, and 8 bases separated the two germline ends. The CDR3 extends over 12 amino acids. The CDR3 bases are TGTGCCAGTAGTATGGAGCTGAAGCCCCAGCATTTT. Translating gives CASSMELKPQHF.